A selection of T cell receptor beta chains follows, all from one sample in a study of tumor and adjacent non-tumor tissue in lung cancer. TCRdb recomputed calls from the multiplex PCR reads with MiXCR, one row per CDR3 protein. Of fewer than 150,000 distinct CDR3 sequences listed, approximately 72% are singletons. The sample taken for sequencing was lung tumor tissue. Receptors were obtained from a man in his sixties with small cell lung cancer. CDR3s include the opening cysteine and the closing phenylalanine or tryptophan. The order of the fields is J gene, V gene, clone size, D gene, CDR3 protein, CDR3 DNA. A D gene is named only where the DNA matches it firmly. Clone size, where shown, is once, few, many, or a class for clones that have expanded.

TRBJ2-3 | TRBV11-2 | NA | NA | CAGSLGGGGFDTQYF | TGTGCCGGCAGCCTGGGGGGAGGTGGTTTTGATACGCAGTATTTT
TRBJ1-1 | TRBV6-2/TRBV6-3 | NA | TRBD1 | CASSYSRQGAPCTEAFF | TGTGCCAGCAGTTACTCGCGGCAGGGGGCTCCGTGCACTGAAGCTTTCTTT
TRBJ2-1 | TRBV5-1 | NA | NA | CASSFHGFLTEQFF | TGCGCCAGCAGCTTTCACGGTTTCCTCACGGAGCAGTTCTTC
TRBJ1-5 | TRBV20-1 | NA | NA | CSAMGLADTQHF | TGCAGTGCTATGGGTCTGGCAGATACGCAGCATTTT
TRBJ2-1 | TRBV24-1 | NA | TRBD1 | CATSDFQPGGFYNEQFF | TGTGCCACCAGTGATTTTCAGCCAGGGGGCTTCTACAATGAGCAGTTCTTC
TRBJ2-7 | TRBV6-1 | many | NA | CASSDIGGTQYF | TGTGCCAGCAGTGATATCGGGGGAACGCAGTACTTC
TRBJ2-2 | TRBV13 | NA | NA | CVSSQRTSFANAGELFF | TGTGTCAGCAGTCAACGAACGTCTTTTGCTAACGCCGGGGAGCTGTTTTTT
TRBJ2-1 | TRBV6-5 | NA | TRBD2 | CASRYSGGTYNEQFF | TGTGCCAGCAGATACTCCGGGGGGACCTACAATGAGCAATTCTTC
TRBJ1-5 | TRBV20-1 | NA | NA | CSARGLQLQGQPQHF | TGCAGTGCTAGGGGTCTCCAGTTACAAGGACAGCCCCAGCATTTT
TRBJ1-6 | TRBV20-1 | NA | NA | CSATQDSNSPLHF | TGCAGTGCTACCCAGGACAGCAATTCACCCCTCCACTTT
TRBJ2-3 | TRBV20-1 | few | NA | CSAKRMTHGDTQYF | TGCAGTGCCAAACGAATGACACACGGAGATACGCAGTATTTT
TRBJ2-3 | TRBV6-5 | NA | NA | CASSPQGWVTDTQYF | TGTGCCAGCAGTCCACAGGGATGGGTCACAGATACGCAGTATTTT
TRBJ1-5 | TRBV10-1 | NA | TRBD1 | CASTLRTGLGYNQPQHF | TGCGCCAGCACTTTAAGGACAGGTCTCGGCTACAATCAGCCCCAGCATTTT
TRBJ2-1 | TRBV11-2 | NA | NA | CAGSFIGGTYNEQFF | TGTGCCGGCAGTTTTATAGGGGGGACCTACAATGAGCAGTTCTTC
TRBJ2-2 | TRBV6-5 | NA | TRBD1 | CVSRTGVSNTGELFF | TGTGTCAGCAGGACAGGAGTATCGAACACCGGGGAGCTGTTTTTT
TRBJ2-1 | TRBV12-3/TRBV12-4 | NA | NA | CASSLVLLMISVYNEQFF | TGTGCCAGCAGTTTAGTACTCTTGATGATTAGTGTCTACAATGAGCAGTTCTTC
TRBJ2-5 | TRBV11-2 | NA | NA | CASSVTGVQEYF | TGTGCCAGCAGCGTAACTGGGGTCCAAGAATACTTC
TRBJ2-1 | TRBV30 | NA | TRBD2 | CTWSRTRGNEQFF | TGTACCTGGAGCCGGACTAGGGGAAATGAGCAGTTCTTC
TRBJ2-3 | TRBV6-5 | many | TRBD2 | CASSYGTSGSTDTQYF | TGTGCCAGCAGTTACGGGACTAGCGGGAGCACAGATACGCAGTATTTT
TRBJ2-7 | TRBV29-1 | NA | TRBD1 | CSVDGQGTYKQYF | TGCAGCGTCGACGGACAGGGCACCTACAAGCAGTACTTC
TRBJ1-2 | TRBV20-1 | many | TRBD1 | CSAEGAGGHGYTF | TGCAGTGCCGAAGGAGCAGGGGGCCATGGCTACACCTTC
TRBJ2-1 | TRBV7-2 | NA | NA | CASSLVKGTYNELFF | TGTGCCAGCAGTTTAGTGAAGGGAACCTACAATGAGCTGTTCTTC
TRBJ2-1 | TRBV10-3 | few | TRBD1 | CAISGDRGYNEQFF | TGTGCCATCAGTGGGGACAGGGGATACAATGAGCAGTTCTTC
TRBJ1-1 | TRBV12-5 | NA | TRBD1 | CASGLVPIWTGAFF | TGTGCTAGTGGTTTGGTACCGATTTGGACAGGAGCTTTCTTT
TRBJ2-5 | TRBV6-6 | NA | TRBD2 | CASSIGTTGRAGETQYF | TGTGCCAGCAGTATAGGGACTACCGGGAGGGCCGGGGAGACCCAGTACTTC
TRBJ1-2 | TRBV29-1 | NA | NA | CSAKGESLGYTF | TGCAGCGCCAAGGGGGAAAGCCTTGGCTACACCTTC
TRBJ2-2 | TRBV11-2 | NA | NA | CASNLVVAGELFF | TGTGCCAGCAACTTAGTGGTGGCCGGGGAACTGTTTTTT
TRBJ2-1 | TRBV29-1 | NA | NA | CSVETGSMYSYNEQFF | TGCAGCGTTGAAACGGGCTCCATGTACTCCTACAATGAGCAGTTCTTC
TRBJ2-1 | TRBV2 | NA | TRBD2 | CASISGPSGYNEQFF | TGTGCCAGCATTTCTGGGCCTAGCGGCTACAATGAGCAGTTCTTC
TRBJ1-1 | TRBV20-1 | many | TRBD1 | CSAHGTGTNTEAFF | TGCAGTGCCCACGGGACAGGGACGAACACTGAAGCTTTCTTT
TRBJ2-3 | TRBV20-1 | NA | NA | CSTETRSTDTQYF | TGCAGTACTGAAACGAGAAGCACAGATACGCAGTATTTT
TRBJ2-5 | TRBV20-1 | NA | NA | CSAIRETQYF | TGCAGTGCGATCCGGGAGACCCAGTACTTC
TRBJ2-3 | TRBV11-2 | NA | TRBD2 | CASSSQGSGKWTDTQYF | TGTGCCAGCAGCTCCCAGGGTAGCGGGAAGTGGACAGATACGCAGTATTTT
TRBJ2-7 | TRBV6-2/TRBV6-3 | NA | NA | CASRAYHEQYF | TGTGCCAGCCGGGCCTACCACGAGCAGTACTTC
TRBJ2-2 | TRBV6-1 | NA | NA | CPSLEGTSAGELFF | TGTCCCAGCCTCGAAGGGACTTCCGCCGGGGAGCTGTTTTTT
TRBJ1-5 | TRBV12-3/TRBV12-4 | many | TRBD1 | CASREPGTGSQPQHF | TGTGCCAGCAGGGAACCCGGGACAGGATCTCAGCCCCAGCATTTT
TRBJ2-7 | TRBV11-2 | medium-sized | NA | CASSVDRLGEQYF | TGTGCCAGCAGCGTCGACCGATTAGGCGAGCAGTACTTC
TRBJ1-1 | TRBV6-2/TRBV6-3 | NA | NA | CASRRGVVNTEAFF | TGTGCCAGCAGGCGGGGCGTGGTGAACACTGAAGCTTTCTTT
TRBJ2-4 | TRBV7-9 | NA | NA | CASSLVGQGNIQYF | TGTGCCAGCAGCCTAGTTGGCCAGGGAAACATTCAGTACTTC
TRBJ1-5 | TRBV6-1 | NA | NA | CASRAAGYSNQPQHF | TGTGCCAGCAGAGCGGCCGGTTATAGCAATCAGCCCCAGCATTTT
TRBJ2-1 | TRBV5-6 | NA | TRBD2 | CTSSFDGRSSYNEQFF | TGTACTAGCAGCTTTGACGGGAGGAGCTCCTACAATGAGCAGTTCTTC
TRBJ1-1 | TRBV20-1 | NA | NA | CSARGLLTMNTGAFF | TGCAGTGCTAGAGGACTCCTCACTATGAACACTGGAGCTTTCTTT
TRBJ1-5 | TRBV6-2/TRBV6-3 | NA | NA | CVSSYFGRQPQHF | TGTGTCAGCAGTTACTTCGGGCGACAGCCCCAGCATTTT
TRBJ2-2 | TRBV11-2 | NA | NA | CASSLRVAGEPFF | TGTGCCAGCAGCTTAAGGGTGGCCGGGGAGCCGTTTTTT
TRBJ2-1 | TRBV4-1 | few | NA | CASSQESNPLRQFF | TGCGCCAGCAGCCAAGAGTCTAATCCTCTTCGGCAGTTCTTC
TRBJ1-1 | TRBV20-1 | many | TRBD1 | CSASLQGGYTEAFF | TGCAGTGCTAGCCTCCAGGGGGGGTACACTGAAGCTTTCTTT
TRBJ1-1 | TRBV29-1 | many | NA | CSVEDQKGTEAFF | TGCAGCGTTGAAGATCAAAAGGGGACTGAAGCTTTCTTT
TRBJ2-6 | TRBV29-1 | NA | NA | CSVDISGANVLTF | TGCAGCGTCGACATCTCTGGGGCCAACGTGCTGACTTTC
TRBJ2-1 | TRBV13 | NA | NA | CVSSPSQSLYNEQFF | TGTGTCAGCAGCCCGAGTCAGAGCTTATACAATGAGCAGTTCTTC
TRBJ2-1 | TRBV20-1 | NA | NA | CSARQMRISGSYNEQFF | TGCAGTGCTAGACAAATGAGGATTAGCGGCTCCTACAATGAGCAGTTCTTC
TRBJ2-1 | TRBV2 | NA | NA | CTSRRMLSGSGLGHNEQFF | TGTACCAGCAGACGTATGCTCTCTGGGAGTGGATTAGGGCATAATGAGCAGTTCTTC
TRBJ1-6 | TRBV6-6 | NA | NA | CARRGQGNSSLHF | TGTGCCAGGAGGGGACAAGGCAATTCATCCCTCCACTTT
TRBJ2-1 | TRBV5-4 | NA | NA | CASSVGLSGEQFF | TGTGCCAGCAGCGTCGGACTAAGTGGTGAGCAGTTCTTC
TRBJ2-1 | TRBV20-1 | once | NA | CSARDGYNEELF | TGCAGTGCTAGAGATGGTTACAATGAGGAGTTATTC
TRBJ2-7 | TRBV11-2 | NA | NA | CASSSKLRGSYEKYF | TGTGCCAGCAGCTCAAAGTTAAGGGGATCCTACGAGAAGTACTTC